This record covers a single T cell receptor (beta chain). The antigen is not known. The primer mix had 60 Vbeta and 13 Jbeta primers. Authors' data handling: In a later analysis, around 11 million of 60 million to 80 million unique beta chains occurred in at least two donors. Method: immunoSEQ multiplex PCR; TCRdb's copy keeps in-frame clones and lacks some. For V, J and clone size, that table is used; D and trimming come from the DNA. The table lists approximately 120,000 clones, 81% of them singletons. Each donor's status was that of a healthy bone marrow donor. There were likely unrecorded immune exposures, though donors were nominally healthy when sampled. The sample is drawn from a study of cytomegalovirus exposure and HLA in healthy donors. In germline, CDR1 is SGHVS, CDR2 FQNEAQ. V lost 5 bases and J lost 8; bases outside the gene matches: 7. CDR3 size: 14 residues. The study, taken as a whole, reports: When a later analysis compared HLA-associated TCR beta chains with equally common others, the HLA-associated chains turned out to be more clonally expanded and to have lower generation probabilities.

The chain recombines TRBV7-8 with TRBJ2-1; 9 positions match TRBD1. Sequencing was carried out using PBMCs. This sequence was found in a man in his late teens or twenties in good health and CMV-seropositive. CDR3 nucleotide sequence: TGTGCCAGCAGCGACAGGCGACAGGGGGATGAGCAGTTCTTC. It encodes CASSDRRQGDEQFF.